These 14 T cell receptor beta chains were all obtained from the same sample, sequenced in a study of blood T cell repertoires in COVID-19. The table came from immunoSEQ multiplex PCR; TCRdb's copy has only in-frame clones and leaves some out. The sample lists 650,000 to 800,000 clones, over 80% seen once, with more than 0.25% in the top ten. The specimen was peripheral blood. These TCRs come from a woman in her late teens or twenties with acute or convalescent COVID-19.

The chain couples TRBV5-1 to TRBJ1-1; possibly TRBD1 for D (6 bases). With 4 bases removed from V and 1 base from J, the gap between germline ends came to 14 bases. The V gene's germline CDR1 is SGHRS and CDR2 YFSETQ. The CDR3 spans 15 residues. CDR3: CASSPQGGENTEAFF. CDR3 bases: TGCGCCAGCAGCCCCCAAGGGGGGGAGAACACTGAAGCTTTCTTT.

The chain combines TRBV30 with TRBJ2-1; 7 positions agree with TRBD1. The CDR3 is 13 residues long. The germline V gene encodes CDR1 GTSNPN and CDR2 SVGIG (reference sequence). The J segment lost 5 bases and the V segment lost 2 bases, leaving 3 bases of the junction unmatched. CDR3 in amino acids: CAWSTGTDNEQFF. The CDR3, as DNA: TGTGCCTGGAGTACCGGGACAGACAATGAGCAGTTCTTC. The whole variable domain, remainder taken from reference TRBV30 and TRBJ2-1, is SQTIHQWPATLVQPVGSPLSLECTVEGTSNPNLYWYRQAAGRGLQLLFYSVGIGQISSEVPQNLSASRPQDRQFILSSKKLLLSDSGFYLCAWSTGTDNEQFFGPGTRLTVL.

The gene calls are TRBV5-5 and TRBJ1-1; no clear D gene. The CDR3 is 13 residues long. In germline, CDR1 is SGHKS, CDR2 YYEKEE (reference sequence). V shed 1 base and J shed 2 bases, with 6 bases lying between them. For the CDR3, the DNA is TGTGCCAGCAGCTTGACCACAAACACTGAAGCTTTCTTT. As protein: CASSLTTNTEAFF.

The rearrangement joins TRBV9 to TRBJ1-5; the match to TRBD1 covers 12 bases. The CDR3 extends over 16 amino acids. The V gene end was trimmed by 3 bases and the J gene end by 6 bases; junction bases not matched to a gene: 7. Per the germline V gene, CDR1 is SGDLS and CDR2 is YYNGEE. The CDR3 loop is CASSAGQGAGSQPQHF. CDR3 DNA sequence: TGTGCCAGCAGCGCGGGACAGGGGGCTGGCAGTCAGCCCCAGCATTTT.

V is TRBV7-9 and J is TRBJ2-7; TRBD2 matches at 9 bases. The germline V gene encodes CDR1 SEHNR and CDR2 FQNEAQ (reference sequence). J gave up 7 bases and V 1 base, and 8 bases lay outside the gene matches. The length of the CDR3 is 15 residues. CDR3 nucleotide sequence: TGTGCCAGCAGCTTAGTCAAGCGGGGGGTTTGGGAGCAGTACTTC. Protein product: CASSLVKRGVWEQYF.

The V and J genes are TRBV10-3 and TRBJ1-1, with D hard to call. V was clipped by 10 bases and J by 4 bases, with 22 bases between them. The CDR3 contains 15 residues. From germline, CDR1 is ENHRY and CDR2 SYGVKD. CDR3 region: CATKPGLWEATEAFF. CDR3 in DNA: TGTGCCACGAAACCGGGCCTTTGGGAGGCCACTGAAGCTTTCTTT.

The chain has TRBV18 and TRBJ2-3, with 7 bases identical to TRBD2. The CDR3 is 15 residues long. The trim removed 2 bases at V and 1 base at J, leaving 3 bases unmatched. CDR1 and CDR2 (germline): KGHSH, LQKENI. CDR3 DNA sequence: TGTGCCAGCTCACCAAACGCGGGGGGCACAGATACGCAGTATTTT. Its protein is CASSPNAGGTDTQYF.

This chain joins TRBV30 and TRBJ1-1, with D tentatively TRBD1 (5 bases). Germline CDR1 reads GTSNPN; CDR2 reads SVGIG (reference sequence). Between the trimmed V and J ends, which lost 3 bases and 0 bases, there was a span of 8 bases. The CDR3 contains 13 residues. CDR3 sequence: CAWRGLMNTEAFF. CDR3 DNA: TGTGCCTGGAGGGGGCTAATGAACACTGAAGCTTTCTTT.

The V call is TRBV27, the J call TRBJ2-2, with 7 bases that match TRBD2. CDR3 size: 16 residues. V was pared by 5 bases and J by 7 bases, with 13 bases of the junction left unmatched. Germline loops: CDR1 MNHEY, CDR2 SMNVEV (reference sequence). CDR3 protein: CASSLAGRVVGGELFF. The CDR3 DNA sequence: TGTGCCAGCAGTCTGGCAGGGAGGGTCGTTGGCGGGGAGCTGTTTTTT.

The J gene is TRBJ2-2, the V gene TRBV5-1; 13 bases match TRBD2. The V and J ends lost 7 bases and 1 base, in that order; junction bases with no gene match: 4. This CDR3 region has 16 residues. Germline V gene lookup returns CDR1 SGHRS and CDR2 YFSETQ. DNA of the CDR3: TGCGCCAGCCGACTAGCGGGGGGCCTGAACACCGGGGAGCTGTTTTTT. It translates to CASRLAGGLNTGELFF.

The DNA for the CDR3 is TGTGCCAGCAGCTGGCTCTATGGCTACACCTTC. This sequence encodes CASSWLYGYTF. The chain couples TRBV5-6 to TRBJ1-2; D is unclear. V lost 3 bases, J lost 4 bases, and 4 bases lay in between. This CDR3 is built from 11 residues. Germline loops: CDR1 SGHDT, CDR2 YYEEEE.

This chain joins TRBV10-2 and TRBJ2-7; 8 bases are a match to TRBD2. Germline CDR1 is WSHSY and CDR2 is SAAADI. V was clipped by 6 bases and J by 6 bases; unmatched bases: 13. The CDR3 runs 15 residues. In DNA, the CDR3 is TGCGCCAGCAGCCAGTCGGGGGGGGAATATGGCGAGCAGTACTTC. Residues: CASSQSGGEYGEQYF.

As concerns this clone: The junction departs from germline at one end; a sequencing error may be responsible. This chain connects TRBV7-2 to TRBJ1-2; 7 bases are a match to TRBD1. Germline CDR1 and CDR2: SGHTA and FQGNSA. The CDR3 spans 13 residues. Here the CDR3 DNA reads TGTGCCAGCAGCTTGGTCCCACAGGGGCGGGTCCACTTC. It yields the protein CASSLVPQGRVHF. The entire variable domain, with the rest obtained from reference TRBV7-2 and TRBJ1-2, is as follows: GAGVSQSPSNKVTEKGKDVELRCDPISGHTALYWYRQSLGQGLEFLIYFQGNSAPDKSGLPSDRFSAERTGGSVSTLTIQRTQQEDSAVYLCASSLVPQGRVHFGSGTRLTVV.

The DNA for the CDR3 is TGTGCCAGCAGAACCGGACAGGCCTCTTATAGCAATCAGCCCCAGCATTTT. Its translation: CASRTGQASYSNQPQHF. This chain links TRBV5-8 with TRBJ1-5; 7 bases agree with TRBD1. The germline V gene encodes CDR1 SGHTS and CDR2 YDEGEE. The trim removed 5 bases at V and 0 bases at J, leaving 11 bases unmatched. The CDR3 is made up of 17 amino acids.